The 18 T cell receptor beta chains in this list originate from one sample, sequenced in a study of identical twins. Via MiXCR, TCRdb re-called the 5' RACE reads, giving one row per CDR3 protein. In the table there are 1.5 million to 2 million distinct CDR3 sequences, about 32% of which are singletons. Material for sequencing was cord blood. These TCRs come from a newborn girl in good health.

This clonotype was seen a few times. The genes are TRBV2 and TRBJ2-7, with 10 bases matching TRBD2. V shed 7 bases, J shed 5 bases, and the junction held 8 bases outside the gene matches. Germline CDR1 and CDR2: SNHLY and FYNNEI. CDR3 length: 14 residues. As DNA, the CDR3 is TGTGCCAGCACCATAGCGGGAGGAGGTAACGAGCAGTACTTC. It is translated as CASTIAGGGNEQYF.

As DNA, the CDR3 is TGTGCCAGCAGCTTTAAGGGACACCAGGGCGAACATGGCTACACCTTC. It specifies CASSFKGHQGEHGYTF. The rearrangement uses TRBV11-2 and TRBJ1-2, with a possible D match to TRBD1 (6 bases). CDR3 length equals 16 residues. Trimming removed 3 bases from V and 6 bases from J, with 20 bases in between. Germline V gives CDR1 SGHAT, CDR2 FQNNGV.

The rearrangement links TRBV28 to TRBJ1-6; D gene ambiguous. Trimming left V 4 bases short and J 6 bases short, with 16 bases between. The CDR3 covers 16 residues. Germline loops: CDR1 MDHEN, CDR2 SYDVKM. This chain's CDR3 is CASSWPPARANSPLHF. The CDR3 DNA reads as TGTGCCAGCAGTTGGCCCCCAGCTAGGGCTAATTCACCCCTCCACTTT.

This clonotype came up once. The chain recombines TRBV19 with TRBJ2-4, with TRBD2 as a possible D gene (6 bases). Trimming removed 5 bases at V and 0 bases at J, with 17 bases between. In germline, CDR1 is LNHDA, CDR2 SQIVND (reference sequence). The CDR3 has 17 amino acids. CDR3 sequence: CASSPTLRGSAKNIQYF. The CDR3 DNA follows: TGTGCCAGTAGTCCCACCCTACGGGGGTCAGCCAAAAACATTCAGTACTTC.

J is TRBJ2-2 and V is TRBV27, with D tentatively TRBD1 (8 bases). The ends were cut back, 7 bases at V and 2 bases at J, with 17 bases in the middle. Germline CDR1 reads MNHEY; CDR2 reads SMNVEV (reference sequence). This CDR3 spans 16 amino acids. CDR3: CASTDRDYYNTGELFF. The CDR3 region has the DNA TGTGCCAGCACGGACAGGGACTACTATAACACCGGGGAGCTGTTTTTT.

The rearrangement links TRBV3-1 to TRBJ2-1; D might be TRBD2 (6 bases). CDR3 length: 14 residues. Trimming removed 3 bases at V and 8 bases at J, with 14 bases between. Germline V gene data show CDR1 as LGHDT and CDR2 as YNNKEL (reference sequence). The CDR3 region is CASSQGGNRYEQFF. The DNA for the CDR3 is TGTGCCAGCAGCCAGGGCGGGAATAGGTATGAGCAGTTCTTC.

A few counts support this clonotype. CDR3 bases: TGTGCCACGCGAGACCCAGGGGGTGAAGCGGACAATGAGCAGTTCTTC. Its translation: CATRDPGGEADNEQFF. The chain joins TRBV6-2 or TRBV6-3 to TRBJ2-1; TRBD1 matches 7 bases. V trimming: 10 bases; J trimming: 5 bases; junction bases outside the gene matches: 17. The CDR3 sequence is 16 residues long. The V gene's germline CDR1 is MNHEY and CDR2 SVGEGT.

This chain's CDR3 is CSASGLLQETQFF. CDR3 DNA: TGCAGTGCTAGCGGCCTCTTACAAGAGACCCAGTTCTTC. This chain links TRBV20-1 with TRBJ2-5; no clear D gene. The DNA end is a closer match to TRBJ2-1, so the J assignment may be wrong. The CDR3 sequence is 13 residues long. Germline V gene lookup returns CDR1 DFQATT and CDR2 SNEGSKA (reference sequence).

The rearrangement joins TRBV20-1 to TRBJ2-1; TRBD2 matches at 10 bases. The end of the DNA aligns better with TRBJ2-7, so the J call may be wrong. The CDR3 sequence is 15 residues long. Germline V gives CDR1 DFQATT, CDR2 SNEGSKA (reference sequence). The CDR3 here is CSARDQREGRNEQYF. In nucleotides, the CDR3 is TGCAGTGCTAGAGATCAGCGGGAGGGCCGCAATGAGCAGTACTTC.

This clonotype has just a few counts. J is TRBJ1-2 and V is TRBV24-1, with D perhaps TRBD1 (6 bases). The CDR3 runs to 13 residues. V lost 4 bases to trimming and J lost 2 bases, with 7 bases between them. Germline CDR1 KGHDR, CDR2 SFDVKD. In DNA, the CDR3 is TGTGCCACCAGTGAACAGGGAAACTATGGCTACACCTTC. Its translation is CATSEQGNYGYTF.

The chain recombines TRBV29-1 with TRBJ1-1; a possible D gene is TRBD1 (5 bases). Germline CDR1 reads SQVTM; CDR2 reads ANQGSEA. Trimming removed 4 bases from V and 3 bases from J, with 12 bases in between. The CDR3 length is 13 residues. Written as DNA, the CDR3 is TGCAGCGTTGGTACAGGAATCGACACTGAAGCTTTCTTT. Protein sequence: CSVGTGIDTEAFF. Combining the CDR3 with reference TRBV29-1 and TRBJ1-1 gives the whole variable domain SAVISQKPSRDICQRGTSLTIQCQVDSQVTMMFWYRQQPGQSLTLIATANQGSEATYESGFVIDKFPISRPNLTFSTLTVSNMSPEDSSIYLCSVGTGIDTEAFFGQGTRLTVV.

This clonotype was counted between two and nine times. The chain couples TRBV20-1 to TRBJ2-3, with a possible D match to TRBD2 (5 bases). CDR3 length: 14 residues. With 2 bases removed from V and 2 bases from J, the gap between germline ends came to 11 bases. CDR1 DFQATT and CDR2 SNEGSKA come from the germline V gene (reference sequence). The CDR3 bases are TGCAGTGCTAGAACGGTCGGGATCACAGATACGCAGTATTTT. Its translation is CSARTVGITDTQYF.

The genes are TRBV2 and TRBJ1-6, with 9 bases identical to TRBD1. The junction had 9 bases not matched to a gene; V was cut back by 6 bases and J by 9 bases. Germline CDR1 SNHLY, CDR2 FYNNEI. The CDR3 is 15 amino acids. CDR3 sequence: CASRKAGQGGSPLHF. The DNA of the CDR3 is TGTGCCAGCAGAAAAGCGGGACAGGGAGGTTCACCCCTCCACTTT.

The chain links TRBV24-1 to TRBJ2-7, with a tentative D call TRBD1 (6 bases). V dropped 12 bases and J dropped 0 bases, with 14 bases sitting between them. This CDR3 contains 13 residues. The V gene's germline CDR1 is KGHDR and CDR2 SFDVKD. This CDR3 reads CAGADSSSYEQYF. The CDR3 DNA sequence: TGTGCCGGGGCGGACAGCAGCTCCTACGAGCAGTACTTC.

This rearrangement joins TRBV6-8 to TRBJ2-7; tentatively, D is TRBD2 (6 bases). V was pared by 5 bases and J by 1 base, with 21 bases between. Germline V gives CDR1 MNHGY, CDR2 SAAAGT. The CDR3 loop spans 17 amino acids. The CDR3 loop reads CASSISGRLRLSYEQYF. Written as DNA, the CDR3 is TGTGCCAGCAGTATTAGCGGAAGGTTGAGGTTATCCTACGAGCAGTACTTC.

There are a few counts of this clonotype. This chain links TRBV20-1 with TRBJ2-7; possibly TRBD1 for D (6 bases). The CDR3 is 12 residues long. Germline CDR1 reads DFQATT; CDR2 reads SNEGSKA (reference sequence). V was trimmed by 5 bases and J by 4 bases, leaving 12 bases between them. CDR3 nucleotides: TGCAGTGCTGACCTTCAGGGGTACGAGCAGTACTTC. Translated, it gives CSADLQGYEQYF.

The chain couples TRBV20-1 to TRBJ2-1; D gene ambiguous. Germline lookup yields CDR1 DFQATT and CDR2 SNEGSKA (reference sequence). This CDR3 has 11 residues. The ends were cut back, 3 bases at V and 15 bases at J, with 15 bases in the middle. The DNA of the CDR3 is TGCAGTGCTAGGAAGGGCTTGCGGTCGTTCTTC. Protein: CSARKGLRSFF.

J is TRBJ2-1 and V is TRBV3-1; D is unresolved. The CDR3 consists of 12 residues. Germline loops: CDR1 LGHDT, CDR2 YNNKEL (reference sequence). Trimming stripped 4 bases from V and 9 bases from J, with 10 bases between. The CDR3, as DNA: TGTGCCAGCAGCCGAGTAAAATCTGAGCAGTTCTTC. Its protein is CASSRVKSEQFF.